Shown below are 12 T cell receptor beta chains from a single sample sequenced in a study of CD8 T cells in Susac syndrome (dated by TCRdb to between 2018 and 2021). The library was generated by the immunoSEQ multiplex PCR assay. RNA was extracted using the RNeasy kit, and about 0.5 to 1 microgram was reverse transcribed with random hexamers. TCRdb reanalyzed the raw reads on its own, using fastp at Q25 for trimming and MiXCR for clone calling, and kept in-frame beta chains. Under each unique CDR3 protein, matching rows form one entry showing the most common genes and DNA. The sample table shows approximately 100,000 distinct CDR3 sequences, and around 90% are seen once. The ten most abundant clones make up 0.13% to 0.15% of the sample. The material sequenced was CD4+ T cells from PBMCs. The source of these receptors is a human donor in good health.

The chain couples TRBV7-2 to TRBJ1-1; 7 bases are a match to TRBD1. The germline CDR1 and CDR2 sequences are SGHTA and FQGNSA. CDR3 size: 13 residues. V gave up 4 bases and J gave up 6 bases; unmatched junction bases: 5. The CDR3 here is CASSSLQGAEAFF. The CDR3 bases are TGTGCCAGCAGCTCCCTGCAGGGGGCTGAAGCTTTCTTT.

This chain connects TRBV19 to TRBJ2-6; weak D call: TRBD2 (5 bases). Trimming cost V 5 bases and J 0 bases, with 17 bases left between them. Germline values: CDR1 LNHDA, CDR2 SQIVND (reference sequence). The CDR3 has 18 amino acids. CDR3 nucleotides: TGTGCCAGTAGTTACCGGGTGAGCACTAGCTCTGGGGCCAACGTCCTGACTTTC. Its protein product is CASSYRVSTSSGANVLTF.

The chain uses TRBV29-1 and TRBJ2-2; the D call may be TRBD1 or TRBD2 (5 bases each). Trimming left V 8 bases short and J 0 bases short, with 16 bases between. This CDR3 spans 15 amino acids. CDR1 and CDR2 from the germline V gene are SQVTM and ANQGSEA. The CDR3 DNA sequence: TGCAGCTTTAGCCTTGGGGGTTCGAACACCGGGGAGCTGTTTTTT. Translated: CSFSLGGSNTGELFF.

This clonotype was observed a handful of times. The chain links TRBV29-1 to TRBJ1-4, with unresolved D. V gave up 3 bases and J gave up 7 bases, with 3 bases separating them. The germline gives CDR1 SQVTM, CDR2 ANQGSEA. This CDR3 spans 10 amino acids. The chain's CDR3 is CSVEREKLFF. CDR3 nucleotides: TGCAGCGTTGAGCGTGAAAAACTGTTTTTT.

The chain carries TRBV15 and TRBJ2-1; D not resolved. The CDR3 sequence is 14 residues long. Between the trimmed V and J ends, which lost 8 bases and 0 bases, there was a span of 11 bases. The V gene's germline CDR1 is LNHNV and CDR2 YYDKDF (reference sequence). The CDR3 reads CATSYISSYNEQFF. The CDR3 bases are TGTGCCACCTCTTACATAAGCTCCTACAATGAGCAGTTCTTC.

The chain couples TRBV27 to TRBJ2-5; TRBD1 matches at 8 bases. This CDR3 contains 16 residues. V gave up 5 bases and J gave up 5 bases; unmatched junction bases: 13. Germline CDR1 reads MNHEY; CDR2 reads SMNVEV (reference sequence). CDR3 in DNA: TGTGCCAGCAGTCTCCGATCGGGACAGGCTAGGGAGACCCAGTACTTC. Translation: CASSLRSGQARETQYF.

The chain recombines TRBV20-1 with TRBJ2-7; 7 bases match TRBD1. The CDR3 has 14 amino acids. From germline, CDR1 is DFQATT and CDR2 SNEGSKA (reference sequence). J gave up 4 bases and V 0 bases, and 6 bases lay outside the gene matches. In DNA, the CDR3 is TGCAGTGCTAGAGATTCGGCAGGGGGATACGAGCAGTACTTC. This sequence encodes CSARDSAGGYEQYF.

CDR3 sequence: CASSQRSAGEAFF. CDR3 nucleotide sequence: TGTGCCAGCAGCCAACGGTCCGCAGGTGAAGCTTTCTTT. The rearrangement links TRBV14 to TRBJ1-1; D is undetermined. Germline V CDR1 and CDR2: SGHDN, FVKESK. V was cut by 2 bases and J by 7 bases, with 11 bases left in between. The CDR3 has 13 amino acids. Full variable domain (outside the CDR3, taken from reference TRBV14 and TRBJ1-1): EAGVTQFPSHSVIEKGQTVTLRCDPISGHDNLYWYRRVMGKEIKFLLHFVKESKQDESGMPNNRFLAERTGGTYSTLKVQPAELEDSGVYFCASSQRSAGEAFFGQGTRLTVV.

This chain uses TRBV5-1 with TRBJ2-2, with 12 bases aligning to TRBD2. Trimming cost V 3 bases and J 6 bases; bases outside gene matches: 6. The germline gives CDR1 SGHRS, CDR2 YFSETQ. The CDR3 extends over 16 amino acids. CDR3 protein: CASSWGTSGFPGELFF. The CDR3 nucleotides read TGCGCCAGCAGCTGGGGGACTAGCGGGTTCCCCGGGGAGCTGTTTTTT.

This chain joins TRBV9 and TRBJ1-6; D is uncertain. V lost 3 bases and J lost 10, with 8 bases in between. This CDR3 comprises 12 residues. Germline lookup yields CDR1 SGDLS and CDR2 YYNGEE. The CDR3 coding sequence is TGTGCCAGCAGCGACCACGGCTCACCCCTCCACTTT. It yields the protein CASSDHGSPLHF.

The chain recombines TRBV7-9 with TRBJ1-1; D gene uncertain. V was clipped by 5 bases and J by 8 bases, with 12 bases between them. Germline V CDR1 and CDR2: SEHNR, FQNEAQ (reference sequence). The length of the CDR3 is 12 residues. CDR3 nucleotide sequence: TGTGCCAGCAGCCCGGGCGGTCAGGAAGCTTTCTTT. Its protein product is CASSPGGQEAFF.

The V call is TRBV20-1, the J call TRBJ1-2; D perhaps matches TRBD1 (5 bases). Germline lookup yields CDR1 DFQATT and CDR2 SNEGSKA (reference sequence). The length of the CDR3 is 16 residues. With 1 base removed from V and 0 bases from J, the gap between germline ends came to 15 bases. The CDR3 DNA is TGCAGTGCTAGAGGGGGGGGTCGAGGAGCTAACTATGGCTACACCTTC. Translated, it gives CSARGGGRGANYGYTF.